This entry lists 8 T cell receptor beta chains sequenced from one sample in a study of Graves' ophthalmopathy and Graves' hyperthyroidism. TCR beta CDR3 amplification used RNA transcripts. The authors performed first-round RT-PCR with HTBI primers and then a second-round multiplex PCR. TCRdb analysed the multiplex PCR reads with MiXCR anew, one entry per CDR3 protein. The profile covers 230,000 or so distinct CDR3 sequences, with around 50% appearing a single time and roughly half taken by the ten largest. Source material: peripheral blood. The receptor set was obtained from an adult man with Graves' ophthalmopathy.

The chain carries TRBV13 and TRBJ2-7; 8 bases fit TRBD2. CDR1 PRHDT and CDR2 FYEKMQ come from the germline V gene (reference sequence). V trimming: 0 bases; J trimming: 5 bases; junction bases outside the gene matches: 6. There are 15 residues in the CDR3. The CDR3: CASSLGHSGIHEQYF. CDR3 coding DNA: TGTGCCAGCAGCTTAGGACATAGCGGGATCCACGAGCAGTACTTC.

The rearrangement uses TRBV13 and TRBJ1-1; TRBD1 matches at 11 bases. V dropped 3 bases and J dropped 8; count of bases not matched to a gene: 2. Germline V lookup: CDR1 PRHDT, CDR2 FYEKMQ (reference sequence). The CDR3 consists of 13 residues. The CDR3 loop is CASSLGTGGEAFF. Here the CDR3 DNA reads TGTGCCAGCAGCTTGGGGACAGGGGGGGAAGCTTTCTTT.

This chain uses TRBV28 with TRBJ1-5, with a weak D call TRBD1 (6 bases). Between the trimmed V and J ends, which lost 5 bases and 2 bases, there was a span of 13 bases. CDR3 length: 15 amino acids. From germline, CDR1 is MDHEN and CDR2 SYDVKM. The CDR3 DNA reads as TGTGCCAGCAGTAGAACAGGGATCCGCAATCAGCCCCAGCATTTT. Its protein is CASSRTGIRNQPQHF.

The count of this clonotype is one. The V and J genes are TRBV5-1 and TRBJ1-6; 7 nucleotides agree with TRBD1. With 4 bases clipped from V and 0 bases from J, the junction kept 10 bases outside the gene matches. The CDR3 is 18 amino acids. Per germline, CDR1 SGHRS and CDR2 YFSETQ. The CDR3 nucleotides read TGCGCCAGCAGCCAGGGGGACGGACTCAGCTCCTATAATTCACCCCTCCACTTT. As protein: CASSQGDGLSSYNSPLHF.

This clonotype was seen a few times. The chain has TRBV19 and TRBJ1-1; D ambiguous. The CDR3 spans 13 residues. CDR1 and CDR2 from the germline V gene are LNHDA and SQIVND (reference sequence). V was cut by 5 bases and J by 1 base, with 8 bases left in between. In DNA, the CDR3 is TGTGCCAGTAGTTGGTCTAAGAACACTGAAGCTTTCTTT. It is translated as CASSWSKNTEAFF.

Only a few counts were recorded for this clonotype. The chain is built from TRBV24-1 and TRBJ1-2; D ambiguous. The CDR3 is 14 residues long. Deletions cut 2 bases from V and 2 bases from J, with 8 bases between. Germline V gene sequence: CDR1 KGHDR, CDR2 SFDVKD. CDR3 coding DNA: TGTGCCACCAGTGATTCCATATTCAACTATGGCTACACCTTC. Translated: CATSDSIFNYGYTF.

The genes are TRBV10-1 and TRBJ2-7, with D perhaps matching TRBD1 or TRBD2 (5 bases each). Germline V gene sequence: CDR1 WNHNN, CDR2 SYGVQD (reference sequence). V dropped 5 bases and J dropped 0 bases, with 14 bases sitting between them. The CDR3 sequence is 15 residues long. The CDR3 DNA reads TGCGCCAGCAGTATTTCCGGGACGGTCTCCTACGAGCAGTACTTC. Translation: CASSISGTVSYEQYF.

CDR3 DNA sequence: TGTGCCAGTAGTATAGTGGGAAGAGGAGAGACCCAGTACTTC. Encoded protein: CASSIVGRGETQYF. The chain uses TRBV19 and TRBJ2-5; D unresolved. The germline CDR1 and CDR2 sequences are LNHDA and SQIVND (reference sequence). This CDR3 contains 14 residues. V lost 1 base, J lost 4 bases, and 10 bases lay in between.